A selection of T cell receptor beta chains follows, all from one sample in a study of T cells in Graves' hyperthyroidism and ophthalmopathy. TCRdb passed the multiplex PCR reads through MiXCR, listing each CDR3 protein once. The profile shows approximately 380,000 distinct CDR3 sequences, 19% of them singletons. The sample consisted of blood. These receptors were obtained from a woman aged 18-35 years with Graves' hyperthyroidism. The CDR3 runs from the conserved cysteine through the conserved F or W. The order of the fields is D gene, J gene, clone size, V gene, CDR3 DNA, CDR3 protein. The D gene is left open where the match is weak. A clone size is listed for some rows: how often the clone was seen (once, few, many), or a class if it is expanded.

TRBD1,TRBJ1-3,NA,TRBV27,TGTGCCAGCAGTTTGGGGACAGGATTTGGAAACACCATATATTTT,CASSLGTGFGNTIYF
NA,TRBJ1-5,NA,TRBV10-3,TGTGCCATCAGTGCCACAGGCTATAGCAATCAGCCCCAGCATTTT,CAISATGYSNQPQHF
NA,TRBJ2-5,many,TRBV18,TGTGCCAGCTCACCAAGGACTATTGAGACCCAGTACTTC,CASSPRTIETQYF
NA,TRBJ1-1,NA,TRBV12-3/TRBV12-4,TGTGCCAGCAGTTTACGCTCGGGGCGAGGAGTGAACACTGAAGCTTTCTTT,CASSLRSGRGVNTEAFF
TRBD2,TRBJ2-7,NA,TRBV9,TGTGCCAGCAGCGCCACTAGCGGGGTAGCGGGGGAGCAGTACTTC,CASSATSGVAGEQYF
NA,TRBJ1-1,many,TRBV2,TGTGCCAGCAGGGATACAGTGAACACTGAAGCTTTCTTT,CASRDTVNTEAFF
TRBD1,TRBJ2-5,many,TRBV4-1,TGCGCCAGCAGCCAGCCTACAGGGGTAGAGACCCAGTACTTC,CASSQPTGVETQYF
NA,TRBJ1-5,many,TRBV3-1,TGTGCCAGCAGCCAATATGGTCAGCCCCAGCATTTT,CASSQYGQPQHF
TRBD1,TRBJ2-7,many,TRBV20-1,TGCAGTGCCAACGCTGGGGAGACAGGGGCTGCCGAGCAGTACTTC,CSANAGETGAAEQYF
TRBD1,TRBJ2-5,NA,TRBV4-1,TGCGCCAGCAGCCAACCGACAGGGAAAGTAGAAGAGACCCAGTACTTC,CASSQPTGKVEETQYF
TRBD1,TRBJ2-7,many,TRBV5-1,TGCGCCAGCAGCTCGGACAGGGCCTTAGACGAGCAGTACTTC,CASSSDRALDEQYF
NA,TRBJ1-5,medium-sized,TRBV12-3/TRBV12-4,TGTGCCAGCACCAGCGACCCCGGGATCTTCAATCAGCCCCAGCATTTT,CASTSDPGIFNQPQHF
TRBD1,TRBJ1-5,many,TRBV28,TGTGCCAGCAGCCTGACAGGGGGCTCCTATAGCAATCAGCCCCAGCATTTT,CASSLTGGSYSNQPQHF
NA,TRBJ1-2,NA,TRBV11-2,TGTGCCAGCAGCTTAGAGCCCGAGAGCTTTTATGGCTACACCTTC,CASSLEPESFYGYTF
NA,TRBJ2-2,NA,TRBV6-5,TGTGCCAGCAGTTGGCAGGGGAACACCGGGGAGCTGTTTTTT,CASSWQGNTGELFF
NA,TRBJ1-2,many,TRBV5-1,TGCGCCAGCAGCTTGGGGGACGGATGGTATGGCTACACCTTC,CASSLGDGWYGYTF
NA,TRBJ1-3,NA,TRBV28,TGTGCCAGCAGTTTGGTTGACGGGAACACCATATATTTT,CASSLVDGNTIYF
NA,TRBJ1-2,many,TRBV28,TGTGCCAGCAGTCTCTATGGACGGGCTCTAGGTGGCTACACCTTC,CASSLYGRALGGYTF
TRBD1,TRBJ1-1,NA,TRBV6-2/TRBV6-3,TGTGCCAGCAAACCGGGACAGGGGGCGAACACTGAAGCTTTCTTT,CASKPGQGANTEAFF
NA,TRBJ2-2,many,TRBV6-1,TGTGCCAGCAGTGAAGCGCCGGACACCGGGGAGCTGTTTTTT,CASSEAPDTGELFF
NA,TRBJ2-7,many,TRBV20-1,TGCAGTGCTAGGTGGCCGGGGACCGCCTCCTACGAGCAGTACTTC,CSARWPGTASYEQYF
TRBD1,TRBJ1-2,many,TRBV6-5,TGTGCCAGCAGTTATACCCCCGCAGGGGGCGTCTATGGCTACACCTTC,CASSYTPAGGVYGYTF
TRBD1,TRBJ1-5,NA,TRBV6-1,TGTGCCAGCAGTAAAGGGACAGCCCATAGCAATCAGCCCCAGCATTTT,CASSKGTAHSNQPQHF
NA,TRBJ1-2,few,TRBV15,TGTGCCACCAGCAGTGAGGCGGGATCCTATGGCTACACCTTC,CATSSEAGSYGYTF
TRBD1,TRBJ2-2,many,TRBV6-4,TGTGCCGGCTCCTTATGGACCGGGACAGCTGTCACCGGGGAGCTGTTTTTT,CAGSLWTGTAVTGELFF
TRBD1,TRBJ2-6,many,TRBV2,TGTGCCAGCAGTGAGGACAGGTCCGACTCTGGGGCCAACGTCCTGACTTTC,CASSEDRSDSGANVLTF
NA,TRBJ1-2,NA,TRBV6-5,TGTGCCAGCAGTTCCCAGGGCGGGCCCAACTATGGCTACACCTTC,CASSSQGGPNYGYTF
NA,TRBJ2-7,many,TRBV5-1,TGCGCCAGCAGCTGGACGGGTACAGCCTACGAGCAGTACTTC,CASSWTGTAYEQYF
NA,TRBJ2-7,NA,TRBV6-1,TGTGCCAGCAAATCCAGTCTAACCTACGAGCAGTACTTC,CASKSSLTYEQYF